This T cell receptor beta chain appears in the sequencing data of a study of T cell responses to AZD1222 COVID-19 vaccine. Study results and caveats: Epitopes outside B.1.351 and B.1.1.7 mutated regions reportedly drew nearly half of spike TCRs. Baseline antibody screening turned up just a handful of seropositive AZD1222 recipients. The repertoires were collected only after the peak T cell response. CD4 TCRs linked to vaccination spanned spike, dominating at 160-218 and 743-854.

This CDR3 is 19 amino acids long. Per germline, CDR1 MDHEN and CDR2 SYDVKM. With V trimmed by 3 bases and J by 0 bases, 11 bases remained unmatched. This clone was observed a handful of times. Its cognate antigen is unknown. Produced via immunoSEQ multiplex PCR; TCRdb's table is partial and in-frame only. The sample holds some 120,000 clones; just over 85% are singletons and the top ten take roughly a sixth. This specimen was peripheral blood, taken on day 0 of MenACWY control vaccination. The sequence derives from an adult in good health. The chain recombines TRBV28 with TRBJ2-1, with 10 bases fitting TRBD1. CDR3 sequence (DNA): TGTGCCAGCAGTTTCCGGGACAGGGGCCCACGGTACTCCTACAATGAGCAGTTCTTC. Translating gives CASSFRDRGPRYSYNEQFF.